Following are 2 T cell receptor beta chains from one sample sequenced in a study of vaccination effects on CD4 cells after COVID-19. Before sequencing took place, the ViraFEST assay used viral peptide pools to expand antigen-specific CD4+ T cells. An approximately 10-day culture period preceded the isolation of CD4+ T cells. Vaccinated participants had no history of SARS-CoV-2 infection and tested negative for nucleocapsid antibodies. No antigen has been assigned to these receptors. Method: immunoSEQ multiplex PCR; TCRdb's copy keeps in-frame clones and lacks some. The sample records 74,000 or so clones, 75% to 90% being singletons. The sequenced sample was CD4+ T cells from PBMCs cultured with SARS-CoV-2 spike peptides, obtained before COVID-19 vaccination. The receptors originated from a human donor who received a COVID-19 vaccine.

In this sample, this clone turned up a few times. The CDR3 DNA sequence: TGCGCCAGCAGCTGGAATGTACGACAGGGTAACATCGGTAACTATGGCTACACCTTC. Translating it yields CASSWNVRQGNIGNYGYTF. The genes are TRBV5-1 and TRBJ1-2; 7 nucleotides match TRBD1. CDR3 length: 19 residues. The V and J ends lost 3 bases and 1 base, in that order; junction bases with no gene match: 18. The germline V gene encodes CDR1 SGHRS and CDR2 YFSETQ.

The chain has TRBV18 and TRBJ2-5; 7 bases map to TRBD1. From germline, CDR1 is KGHSH and CDR2 LQKENI. The trim removed 2 bases at V and 4 bases at J, leaving 7 bases unmatched. This CDR3 is built from 15 residues. The CDR3 DNA reads as TGTGCCAGCTCACCAACGACAGGGCTGGGAGAGACCCAGTACTTC. As protein: CASSPTTGLGETQYF.